One and the same sample provided the 16 T cell receptor beta chains below, sequenced in a study of neurological immune-mediated disorders. TCRdb reprocessed the 5' RACE reads via MiXCR and lists one record per CDR3 protein. The table records 23,000 or so distinct CDR3 sequences, about 13% of them present only once. The sample was PBMCs. These TCRs come from a woman aged 55-69 years with HTLV-1-associated myelopathy (HAM/TSP).

In its sample, this clonotype was seen many times. This rearrangement joins TRBV29-1 to TRBJ2-1, with TRBD1 matching over 8 bases. CDR3 length: 14 residues. Trimming took 8 bases from V and 6 from J; bases not matched to a gene: 12. Germline V lookup: CDR1 SQVTM, CDR2 ANQGSEA. The DNA of the CDR3 is TGCAGCTTCTCTCCGGGACAGGCTTTCAATGAGCAGTTCTTC. It specifies CSFSPGQAFNEQFF.

This clonotype was counted a few times. The chain carries TRBV18 and TRBJ1-2; perhaps TRBD1 as D (5 bases). Germline CDR1 is KGHSH and CDR2 is LQKENI. The CDR3 length is 14 residues. V gave up 2 bases and J gave up 2 bases, with 9 bases separating them. The CDR3 region is CASSPERQNYGYTF. The CDR3 DNA reads as TGTGCCAGCTCACCAGAGAGACAGAACTATGGCTACACCTTC. Complete variable domain (other parts from reference TRBV18 and TRBJ1-2): NAGVMQNPRHLVRRRGQEARLRCSPMKGHSHVYWYRQLPEEGLKFMVYLQKENIIDESGMPKERFSAEFPKEGPSILRIQQVVRGDSAAYFCASSPERQNYGYTFGSGTRLTVV.

This clonotype showed up many times. This chain connects TRBV7-9 to TRBJ2-1, with D possibly called TRBD1 or TRBD2 (5 bases each). The germline gives CDR1 SEHNR, CDR2 FQNEAQ (reference sequence). This CDR3 region has 13 residues. V was trimmed by 5 bases and J by 7 bases, leaving 12 bases between them. The DNA of the CDR3 is TGTGCCAGCAGCCTGGGACCAGGGAATGAGCAGTTCTTC. Its translation: CASSLGPGNEQFF.

In this sample, this clonotype turned up many times. V and J are TRBV5-1 and TRBJ2-7; D uncertain. Germline loops: CDR1 SGHRS, CDR2 YFSETQ. The CDR3 loop spans 11 amino acids. V lost 5 bases to trimming and J lost 6 bases, with 9 bases between them. This CDR3 reads CASRGESEQYF. The CDR3 DNA follows: TGCGCCAGCAGAGGAGAAAGCGAGCAGTACTTC.

This clonotype was seen ten or more times. The chain recombines TRBV5-1 with TRBJ2-5; TRBD1 agrees at 9 bases. Germline-derived CDR1 and CDR2 are SGHRS and YFSETQ. V shed 4 bases and J 4 bases; nucleotides not matched to a gene: 8. The CDR3 runs 15 residues. The CDR3 spells CASSIMTGGGETQYF. For the CDR3, the DNA is TGCGCCAGCAGCATCATGACAGGGGGTGGAGAGACCCAGTACTTC. Supplemented by reference TRBV5-1 and TRBJ2-5, the full variable domain reads KAGVTQTPRYLIKTRGQQVTLSCSPISGHRSVSWYQQTPGQGLQFLFEYFSETQRNKGNFPGRFSGRQFSNSRSEMNVSTLELGDSALYLCASSIMTGGGETQYFGPGTRLLVL.

About this clonotype: The junction departs from the called germline gene at one end, perhaps through a read error. The rearrangement uses TRBV20-1 and TRBJ2-1; D might be TRBD1 (6 bases). The CDR3 runs 15 residues. The germline V gene has CDR1 DFQATT and CDR2 SNEGSKA (reference sequence). The CDR3 DNA reads as TGCAGTACTAGAACCGGGACACACGGACCCCGGGGTCAGTTCTTC. It encodes CSTRTGTHGPRGQFF.

At least ten counts were recorded for this clonotype. CDR3 residues: CASSLEPGNTIYF. In DNA form, the CDR3 reads TGTGCCAGCAGCCTTGAACCGGGAAACACCATATATTTT. V and J are TRBV7-9 and TRBJ1-3; no clear D. CDR3 size: 13 residues. V lost 5 bases and J 4 bases, leaving 9 bases between the germline ends. Germline V CDR1 and CDR2: SEHNR, FQNEAQ (reference sequence).

The chain joins TRBV7-2 to TRBJ1-5, with 9 bases aligning to TRBD1. The CDR3 covers 15 residues. Looked up from germline, CDR1 is SGHTA and CDR2 is FQGNSA. Trimming at V came to 5 bases and at J to 5 bases, leaving 7 bases not matched to a gene. CDR3 nucleotides: TGTGCCAGCAGCGCTGCGACAGGGGGAGATCAGCCCCAGCATTTT. Translation: CASSAATGGDQPQHF.

This clonotype was detected many times. This chain joins TRBV10-1 and TRBJ1-3; D is ambiguous. Between the trimmed V and J ends, which lost 9 bases and 3 bases, there was a span of 6 bases. Germline-derived CDR1 and CDR2 are WNHNN and SYGVQD (reference sequence). This CDR3 has 11 residues. CDR3 in amino acids: CASAVGNTIYF. The CDR3 region has the DNA TGCGCCAGTGCCGTTGGAAACACCATATATTTT.

The rearrangement joins TRBV12-3 or TRBV12-4 to TRBJ2-5; D unresolved. The germline V and J ends were trimmed by 3 bases and 4 bases, with 6 bases remaining between them. The length of the CDR3 is 12 residues. The CDR3 DNA reads as TGTGCCAGCAGTTTGCACGGAGAGACCCAGTACTTC. Translated, it gives CASSLHGETQYF.

This clonotype was counted many times. J is TRBJ2-6 and V is TRBV20-1; possible D gene TRBD1, 6 bases. CDR1 is DFQATT and CDR2 is SNEGSKA in the germline V gene (reference sequence). Trimming removed 1 base from V and 0 bases from J, with 13 bases in between. This CDR3 region has 17 residues. DNA for the CDR3: TGCAGTGCTAGAGCTCCAGGGGCGAGCTCTGGGGCCAACGTCCTGACTTTC. Its translation is CSARAPGASSGANVLTF.

This clonotype was observed many times. The rearrangement links TRBV18 to TRBJ2-4; D remains ambiguous. CDR3 length: 14 amino acids. The germline V gene encodes CDR1 KGHSH and CDR2 LQKENI. Trimming pared 2 bases from V and 4 bases from J, leaving 9 bases between. CDR3 nucleotide sequence: TGTGCCAGCTCACCAGGGCAGGAAAAAAACATTCAGTACTTC. This translates into CASSPGQEKNIQYF. The complete variable domain, with remaining parts taken from reference TRBV18 and TRBJ2-4, reads NAGVMQNPRHLVRRRGQEARLRCSPMKGHSHVYWYRQLPEEGLKFMVYLQKENIIDESGMPKERFSAEFPKEGPSILRIQQVVRGDSAAYFCASSPGQEKNIQYFGAGTRLSVL.

This clonotype was observed many times. The chain has TRBV7-8 and TRBJ2-7; unclear D gene. The V and J ends lost 5 bases and 3 bases respectively, with 8 bases between them. The CDR3 runs to 12 residues. Looked up from germline, CDR1 is SGHVS and CDR2 is FQNEAQ. The CDR3 DNA reads as TGTGCCAGCAGCCCCACAGACTACGAGCAGTACTTC. This gives the protein CASSPTDYEQYF.

The genes are TRBV21-1 and TRBJ1-1. TRBV21-1 is designated a pseudogene. The CDR3 has 13 amino acids. The CDR3: CASSFDSIAEAFF. The CDR3, as DNA: TGTGCCAGCAGTTTCGATAGCATCGCTGAAGCTTTCTTT.

This clonotype was seen repeatedly, ten times or more. V gene TRBV29-1 combines with J gene TRBJ2-7; weak D call: TRBD1 (5 bases). The germline CDR1 and CDR2 sequences are SQVTM and ANQGSEA. CDR3 length: 12 residues. Trimming left V 1 base short and J 4 bases short, with 8 bases between. The CDR3 bases are TGCAGCGTTGAAGTCAGGGCATACGAGCAGTACTTC. Its protein is CSVEVRAYEQYF.

Details on this clonotype: Germline is not matched at one junction end, which may reflect a read error. This chain links TRBV5-1 with TRBJ2-1; D unclear. CDR3 size: 11 residues. Germline assignment: CDR1 SGHRS and CDR2 YFSETQ. The CDR3 here is CASLVGNKQFF. The CDR3 DNA is TGCGCCAGCTTGGTGGGCAATAAGCAGTTCTTC.